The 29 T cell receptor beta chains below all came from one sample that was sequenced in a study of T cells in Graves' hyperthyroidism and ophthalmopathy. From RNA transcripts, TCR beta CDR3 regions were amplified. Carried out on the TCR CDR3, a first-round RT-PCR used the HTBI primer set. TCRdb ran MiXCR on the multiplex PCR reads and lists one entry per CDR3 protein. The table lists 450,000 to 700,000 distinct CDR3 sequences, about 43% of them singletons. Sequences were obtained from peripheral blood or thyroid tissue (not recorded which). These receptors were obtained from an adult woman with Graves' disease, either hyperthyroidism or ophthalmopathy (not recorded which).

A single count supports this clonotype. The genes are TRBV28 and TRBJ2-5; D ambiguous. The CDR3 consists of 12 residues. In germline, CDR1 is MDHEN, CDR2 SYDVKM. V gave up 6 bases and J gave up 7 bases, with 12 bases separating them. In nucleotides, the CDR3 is TGTGCCAGCAGCCTCCAGTTGGGGACCCAGTACTTC. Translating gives CASSLQLGTQYF. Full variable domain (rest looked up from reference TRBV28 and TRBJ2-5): DVKVTQSSRYLVKRTGEKVFLECVQDMDHENMFWYRQDPGLGLRLIYFSYDVKMKEKGDIPEGYSVSREKKERFSLILESASTNQTSMYLCASSLQLGTQYFGPGTRLLVL.

The CDR3 DNA is TGTGCCAGCCAGAAAGGGACAGGGGTATATCAGCCCCAGCATTTT. It is translated as CASQKGTGVYQPQHF. The chain carries TRBV5-6 and TRBJ1-5; 10 nucleotides match TRBD1. This CDR3 region has 15 residues. CDR1 and CDR2 from the germline V gene are SGHDT and YYEEEE. The J segment lost 5 bases and the V segment lost 7 bases, leaving 9 bases of the junction unmatched.

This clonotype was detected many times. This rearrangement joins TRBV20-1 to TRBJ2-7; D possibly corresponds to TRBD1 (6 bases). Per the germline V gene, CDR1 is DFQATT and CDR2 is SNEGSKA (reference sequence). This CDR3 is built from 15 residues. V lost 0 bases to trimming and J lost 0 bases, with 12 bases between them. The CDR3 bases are TGCAGTGCTAGAGATCGGGCAGGGGTCTCCTACGAGCAGTACTTC. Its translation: CSARDRAGVSYEQYF.

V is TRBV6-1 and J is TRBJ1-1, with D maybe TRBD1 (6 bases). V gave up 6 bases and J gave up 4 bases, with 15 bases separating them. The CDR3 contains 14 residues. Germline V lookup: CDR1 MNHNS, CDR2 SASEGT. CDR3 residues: CASSNTRGLTEAFF. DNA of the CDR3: TGTGCCAGCAGCAATACTCGGGGGCTCACTGAAGCTTTCTTT.

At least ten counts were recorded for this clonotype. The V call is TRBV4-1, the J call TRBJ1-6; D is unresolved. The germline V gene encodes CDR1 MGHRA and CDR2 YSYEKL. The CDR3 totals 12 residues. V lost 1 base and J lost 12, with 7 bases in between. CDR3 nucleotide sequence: TGCGCCAGCAGCCAAGTGACAAGACCCCTCCACTTT. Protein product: CASSQVTRPLHF.

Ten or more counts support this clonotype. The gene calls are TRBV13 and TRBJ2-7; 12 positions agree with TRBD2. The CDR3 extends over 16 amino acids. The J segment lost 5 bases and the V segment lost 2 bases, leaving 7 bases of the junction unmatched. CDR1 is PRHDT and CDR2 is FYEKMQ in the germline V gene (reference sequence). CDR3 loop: CASSLLAGGPQHEQYF. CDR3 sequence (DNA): TGTGCCAGCAGCTTACTAGCGGGAGGGCCTCAACACGAGCAGTACTTC. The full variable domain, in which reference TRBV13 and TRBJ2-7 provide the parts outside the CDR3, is AAGVIQSPRHLIKEKRETATLKCYPIPRHDTVYWYQQGPGQDPQFLISFYEKMQSDKGSIPDRFSAQQFSDYHSELNMSSLELGDSALYFCASSLLAGGPQHEQYFGPGTRLTVT.

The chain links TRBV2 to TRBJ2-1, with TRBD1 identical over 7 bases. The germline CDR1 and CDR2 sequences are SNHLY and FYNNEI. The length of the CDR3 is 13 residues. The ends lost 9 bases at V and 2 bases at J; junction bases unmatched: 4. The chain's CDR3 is CARRDSAYNEQFF. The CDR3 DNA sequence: TGTGCCAGAAGGGACAGTGCCTACAATGAGCAGTTCTTC. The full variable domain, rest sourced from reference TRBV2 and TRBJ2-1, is EPEVTQTPSHQVTQMGQEVILRCVPISNHLYFYWYRQILGQKVEFLVSFYNNEISEKSEIFDDQFSVERPDGSNFTLKIRSTKLEDSAMYFCARRDSAYNEQFFGPGTRLTVL.

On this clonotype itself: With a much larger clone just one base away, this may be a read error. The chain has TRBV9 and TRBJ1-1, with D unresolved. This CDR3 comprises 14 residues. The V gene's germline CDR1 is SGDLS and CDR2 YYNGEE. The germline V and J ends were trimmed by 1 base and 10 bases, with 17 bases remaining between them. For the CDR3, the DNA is TGTGCCAGCAGCGTATTAGGGTCCCTCCTCGGAGCTTTCTTT. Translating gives CASSVLGSLLGAFF.

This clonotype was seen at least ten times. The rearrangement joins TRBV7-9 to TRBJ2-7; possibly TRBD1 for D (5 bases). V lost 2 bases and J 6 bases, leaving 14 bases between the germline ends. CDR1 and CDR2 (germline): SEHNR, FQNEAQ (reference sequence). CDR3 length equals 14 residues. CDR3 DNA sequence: TGTGCCAGCAGCTTACAGGGATTTCGCTCCGAGCAGTACTTC. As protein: CASSLQGFRSEQYF. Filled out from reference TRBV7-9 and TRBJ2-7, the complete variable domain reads DTGVSQNPRHKITKRGQNVTFRCDPISEHNRLYWYRQTLGQGPEFLTYFQNEAQLEKSRLLSDRFSAERPKGSFSTLEIQRTEQGDSAMYLCASSLQGFRSEQYFGPGTRLTVT.

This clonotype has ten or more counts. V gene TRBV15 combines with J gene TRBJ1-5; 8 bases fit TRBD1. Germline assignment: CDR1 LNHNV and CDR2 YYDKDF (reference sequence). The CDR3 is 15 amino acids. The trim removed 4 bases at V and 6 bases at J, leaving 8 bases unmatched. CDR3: CATSNTRTGIQPQHF. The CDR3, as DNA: TGTGCCACCAGCAACACCCGGACAGGGATTCAGCCCCAGCATTTT.

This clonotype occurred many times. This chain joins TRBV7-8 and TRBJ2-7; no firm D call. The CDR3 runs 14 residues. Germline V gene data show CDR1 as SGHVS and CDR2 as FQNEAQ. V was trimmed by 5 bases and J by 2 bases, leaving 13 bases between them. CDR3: CASSPETLTYEQYF. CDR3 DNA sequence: TGTGCCAGCAGCCCAGAGACGCTAACCTACGAGCAGTACTTC.

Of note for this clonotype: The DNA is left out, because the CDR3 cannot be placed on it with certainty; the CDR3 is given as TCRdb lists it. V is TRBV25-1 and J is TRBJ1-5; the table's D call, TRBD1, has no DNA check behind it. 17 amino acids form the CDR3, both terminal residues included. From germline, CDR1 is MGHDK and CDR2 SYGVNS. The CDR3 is CACSARRQGGFNQPQHF.

The chain's CDR3 is CASSQVLTREKLFF. The CDR3 DNA is TGTGCCAGCAGCCAAGTACTTACGAGGGAAAAACTGTTTTTT. The V call is TRBV14, the J call TRBJ1-4; D gene ambiguous. V was shortened by 1 base and J by 8 bases, with 11 bases between the two germline ends. CDR3 length equals 14 residues. From germline, CDR1 is SGHDN and CDR2 FVKESK.

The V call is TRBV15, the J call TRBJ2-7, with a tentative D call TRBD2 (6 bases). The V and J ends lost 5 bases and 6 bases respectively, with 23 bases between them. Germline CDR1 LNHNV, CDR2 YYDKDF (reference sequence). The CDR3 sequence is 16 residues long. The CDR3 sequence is CATSGEVLASGGEQYF. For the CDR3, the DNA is TGTGCCACCAGCGGGGAAGTACTAGCATCGGGTGGCGAGCAGTACTTC.

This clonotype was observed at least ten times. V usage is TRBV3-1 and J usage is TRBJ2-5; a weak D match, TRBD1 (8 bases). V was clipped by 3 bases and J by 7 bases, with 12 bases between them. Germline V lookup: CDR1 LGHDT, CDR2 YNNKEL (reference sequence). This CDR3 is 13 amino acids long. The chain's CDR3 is CASSQDREGTQYF. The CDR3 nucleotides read TGTGCCAGCAGCCAGGACAGGGAGGGGACCCAGTACTTC.

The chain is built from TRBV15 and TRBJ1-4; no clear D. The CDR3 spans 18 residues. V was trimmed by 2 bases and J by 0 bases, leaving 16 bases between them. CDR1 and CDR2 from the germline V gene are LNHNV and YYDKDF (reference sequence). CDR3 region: CATSRLKRTLPTNEKLFF. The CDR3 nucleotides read TGTGCCACCAGCAGATTAAAACGGACCTTACCAACTAATGAAAAACTGTTTTTT.

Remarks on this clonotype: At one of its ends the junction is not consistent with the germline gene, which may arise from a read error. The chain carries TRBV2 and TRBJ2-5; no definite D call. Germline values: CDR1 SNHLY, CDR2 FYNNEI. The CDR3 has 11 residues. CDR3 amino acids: CVSSNRETQYF. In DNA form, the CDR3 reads TGTGTCAGCAGCAATAGGGAGACCCAGTACTTC. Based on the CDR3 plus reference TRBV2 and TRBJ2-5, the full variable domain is EPEVTQTPSHQVTQMGQEVILRCVPISNHLYFYWYRQILGQKVEFLVSFYNNEISEKSEIFDDQFSVERPDGSNFTLKIRSTKLEDSAMYFCVSSNRETQYFGPGTRLLVL.

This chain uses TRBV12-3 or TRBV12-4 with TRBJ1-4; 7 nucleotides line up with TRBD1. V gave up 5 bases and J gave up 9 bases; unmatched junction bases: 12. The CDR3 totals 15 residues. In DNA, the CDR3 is TGTGCCAGCAGTACCACCGGGACAGTTGCGAAAAAACTGTTTTTT. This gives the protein CASSTTGTVAKKLFF.

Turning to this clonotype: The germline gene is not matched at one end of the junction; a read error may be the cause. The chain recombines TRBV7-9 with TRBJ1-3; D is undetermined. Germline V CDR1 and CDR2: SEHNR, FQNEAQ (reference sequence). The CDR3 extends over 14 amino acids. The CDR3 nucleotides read TGTGCCAGCAACTTAGAGGCAGCAGGAAACACCATATATTTT. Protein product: CASNLEAAGNTIYF.

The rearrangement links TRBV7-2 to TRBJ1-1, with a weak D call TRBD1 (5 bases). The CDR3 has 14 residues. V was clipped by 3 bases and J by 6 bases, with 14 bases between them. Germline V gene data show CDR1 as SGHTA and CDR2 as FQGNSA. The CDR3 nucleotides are TGTGCCAGCAGCTTGGGACTGTTTCCCCCTGAAGCTTTCTTT. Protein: CASSLGLFPPEAFF.

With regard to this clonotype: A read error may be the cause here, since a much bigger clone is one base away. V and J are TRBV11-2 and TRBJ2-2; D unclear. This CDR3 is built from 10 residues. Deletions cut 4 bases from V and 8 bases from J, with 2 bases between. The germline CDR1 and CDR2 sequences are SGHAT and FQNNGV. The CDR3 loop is CASSWGELFF. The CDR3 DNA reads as TGTGCCAGCAGCTGGGGGGAGCTGTTTTTT.

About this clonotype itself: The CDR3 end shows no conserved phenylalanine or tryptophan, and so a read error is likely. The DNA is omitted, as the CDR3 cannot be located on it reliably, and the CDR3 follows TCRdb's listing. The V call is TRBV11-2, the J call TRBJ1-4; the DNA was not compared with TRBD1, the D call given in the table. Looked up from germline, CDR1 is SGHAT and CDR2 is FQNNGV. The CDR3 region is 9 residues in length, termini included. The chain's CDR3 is CASTEGGGY.

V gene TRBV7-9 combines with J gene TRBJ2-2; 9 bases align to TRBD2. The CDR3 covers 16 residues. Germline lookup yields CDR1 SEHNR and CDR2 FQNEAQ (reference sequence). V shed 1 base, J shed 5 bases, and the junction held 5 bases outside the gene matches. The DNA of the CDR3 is TGTGCCAGCAGCTTAGACGGGACTAGCAGAACCGGGGAGCTGTTTTTT. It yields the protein CASSLDGTSRTGELFF. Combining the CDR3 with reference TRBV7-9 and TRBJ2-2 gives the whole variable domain DTGVSQNPRHKITKRGQNVTFRCDPISEHNRLYWYRQTLGQGPEFLTYFQNEAQLEKSRLLSDRFSAERPKGSFSTLEIQRTEQGDSAMYLCASSLDGTSRTGELFFGEGSRLTVL.

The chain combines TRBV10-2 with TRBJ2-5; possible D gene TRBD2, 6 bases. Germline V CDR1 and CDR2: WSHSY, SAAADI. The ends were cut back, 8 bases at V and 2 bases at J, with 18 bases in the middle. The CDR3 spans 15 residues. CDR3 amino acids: CASRSGLTKQETQYF. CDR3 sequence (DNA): TGCGCCAGCCGATCGGGACTGACGAAACAAGAGACCCAGTACTTC.

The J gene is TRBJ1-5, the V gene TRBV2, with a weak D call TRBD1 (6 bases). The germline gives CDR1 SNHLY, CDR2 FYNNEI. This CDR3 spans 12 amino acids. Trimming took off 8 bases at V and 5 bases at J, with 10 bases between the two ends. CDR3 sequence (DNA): TGTGCCAGCCGACAGGTCGATCAGCCCCAGCATTTT. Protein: CASRQVDQPQHF.

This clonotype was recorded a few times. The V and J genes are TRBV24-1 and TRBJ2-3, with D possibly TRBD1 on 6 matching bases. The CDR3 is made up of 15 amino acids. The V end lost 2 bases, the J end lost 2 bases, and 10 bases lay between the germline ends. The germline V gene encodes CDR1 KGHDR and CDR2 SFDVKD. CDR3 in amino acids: CATSDSRGSTDTQYF. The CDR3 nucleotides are TGTGCCACCAGTGATTCCAGGGGATCCACAGATACGCAGTATTTT.

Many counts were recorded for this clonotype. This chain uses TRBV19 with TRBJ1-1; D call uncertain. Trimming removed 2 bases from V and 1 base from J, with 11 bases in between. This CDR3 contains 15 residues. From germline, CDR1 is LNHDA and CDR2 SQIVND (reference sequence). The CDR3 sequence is CASSILGPGNTEAFF. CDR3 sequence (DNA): TGTGCCAGTAGTATACTTGGTCCAGGGAACACTGAAGCTTTCTTT.

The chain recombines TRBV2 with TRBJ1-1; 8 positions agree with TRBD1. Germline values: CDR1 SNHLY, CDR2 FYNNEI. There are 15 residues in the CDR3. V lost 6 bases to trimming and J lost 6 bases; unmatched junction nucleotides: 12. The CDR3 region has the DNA TGTGCCAGCAGCACCAGACAGGGGATTGTTGCTGAAGCTTTCTTT. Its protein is CASSTRQGIVAEAFF. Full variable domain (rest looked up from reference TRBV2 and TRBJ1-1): EPEVTQTPSHQVTQMGQEVILRCVPISNHLYFYWYRQILGQKVEFLVSFYNNEISEKSEIFDDQFSVERPDGSNFTLKIRSTKLEDSAMYFCASSTRQGIVAEAFFGQGTRLTVV.

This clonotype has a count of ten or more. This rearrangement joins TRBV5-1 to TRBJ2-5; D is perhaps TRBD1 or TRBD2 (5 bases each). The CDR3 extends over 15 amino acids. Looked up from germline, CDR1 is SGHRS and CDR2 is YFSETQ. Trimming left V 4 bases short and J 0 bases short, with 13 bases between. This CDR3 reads CASSPQGPYQETQYF. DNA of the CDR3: TGCGCCAGCAGCCCGCAGGGACCGTACCAAGAGACCCAGTACTTC.